The T cell receptor beta chain under discussion was sequenced for a study of CD8+ T cells in alopecia areata (dated by TCRdb to 2016 to 2018). The study in broad terms: In both human patients and the C3H/HeJ mouse model, the study applied high-throughput TCRbeta sequencing to look at T cell clonal expansion in alopecia areata. Scalp tissue and sorted CD4+ and CD8+ peripheral blood T cells from patchy and totalis/universalis alopecia areata patients and from healthy controls were covered by human TCRbeta sequencing. Clonality in the scalp was compared among normal scalp (n=4), patchy alopecia areata scalp (n=8), and alopecia totalis/universalis scalp (n=8). RNA came from the PAXgene miRNA kit for fixed scalp, the miRNeasy kit for PBMCs, and the RNeasy kit for mouse skin. immunoSEQ multiplex PCR using 35 Vbeta forward primers and 13 Jbeta reverse primers was used to amplify TCRbeta CDR3 regions. The paper's findings and limits, for the study overall: Resident alphabeta T cells in normal human skin are also sequenced, complicating scalp TCR repertoire analysis, unlike mouse skin dominated by gammadelta T cells. Shared TCR sequences between patients were less evident than in mice, which may be partly attributable to HLA diversity in the patient population. Compared with normal scalp, lesional scalp, particularly in alopecia totalis/universalis, had higher clonality and more expanded CD8+ clones, which suggests antigenic drive.

After PBMCs were isolated by density centrifugation and stained for CD3, CD4 and CD8, a FACSAria was used to sort CD4+ and CD8+ T cells. Scalp biopsies and blood samples were obtained from unaffected controls. Receptor amplification or capture employed the immunoSEQ multiplex PCR assay. For TCR sequencing, RNA was extracted from every sample and reverse transcribed into cDNA to serve as template. First-strand cDNA was synthesized with SuperScript III using a 2:1 mix of oligo-dT and random hexamers. A synthetic immune receptor repertoire was used to assess amplification bias, and residual bias was removed computationally. Processing in the source paper ran as follows. After raw reads were preprocessed to remove errors, the CDR3 was defined following IMGT conventions as running from the conserved cysteine to phenylalanine. To get clonality, Shannon entropy was normalized by log2 of the number of productive unique TCRs and the result was subtracted from 1. Scalp TCRbeta sequences were cross-referenced with sorted blood CD4 and CD8 repertoires so that the CD4 or CD8 identity of scalp clones could be inferred. TCRdb provides this immuneACCESS table in a form limited to in-frame rearrangements. Some clones are lacking; in checked studies, under half of them reflect an unresolved V gene, and why the rest are absent is not known. The D gene and trimming were derived from the DNA, and the V and J assignments and clone size from that table. Across this sample there are about 140,000 clones, with around 57% seen only once. The top ten clones comprise more than 4.5% of the sample.

A word on this clone: Its antigen remains unidentified. It has no much larger one-base neighbor in the sample; base qualities were not kept.

The trim is 4 bases for V and 9 bases for J, with a gap of 13 bases between the germline ends. The CDR3, cysteine through phenylalanine, is 13 amino acids long. The sequence is cut down to CDR3 DNA, 39 bases in frame from base 1. Looking up the germline V gene (reference sequence) yields CDR1 SEHNR and CDR2 FQNEAQ. This receptor was taken from a human donor in good health. The chain joins TRBV7-9 to TRBJ1-3; TRBD1 is possibly the D segment (6 matching bases). Sequenced material: CD4+ T cells sorted from blood. The encoded CDR3 is CASSSGQWSTIYF. The DNA is TGTGCCAGCAGCTCAGGACAGTGGAGCACCATATATTTT.